This is a list of T cell receptor beta chains from one sample in a study of CD4+ T cells in melanoma. Some clones are missing from TCRdb's copy, which holds only in-frame ones; the method was immunoSEQ multiplex PCR. Of 90,000 to 130,000 clones in the sample, approximately 92% were seen once. Material: peripheral blood. All receptors come from a human donor with melanoma. Each CDR3 is given with its conserved first and last residue. Expanded clones are given a class, and other clones once, few, many or no size at all.

clone size	J gene	V gene	CDR3 protein
NA	TRBJ2-4	TRBV7-2	CASSPGDGGPDKNIQYF
NA	TRBJ1-4	TRBV12-2	CASRRDRENEKLFF
NA	TRBJ1-3	TRBV5-4	CASSFSGSSGNTIYF
few	TRBJ2-5	TRBV13	CASSLRLSGLETQYF
NA	TRBJ2-5	TRBV4-1	CASSQGSAGGPGETQYF
NA	TRBJ2-3	TRBV6-1	CASSATVLSTDTQYF
NA	TRBJ1-4	TRBV10-1	CASRQDRVSGEKLFF
NA	TRBJ2-3	TRBV5-1	CASSPRTSAGDTQYF
NA	TRBJ2-2	TRBV4-2	CASSQEMLGETGELFF
NA	TRBJ2-7	TRBV19	CASSISSVRPPPYEQYF
NA	TRBJ2-2	TRBV14	CASSQDVAGGLTGELFF
NA	TRBJ2-7	TRBV19	CASRAGASSYEQYF
NA	TRBJ2-1	TRBV28	CASSFLSGRMLSEQFF
NA	TRBJ1-2	TRBV6-1	CASSAIGRGRYGYTF
NA	TRBJ2-6	TRBV5-1	CASSTVTGPGANVLTF
once	TRBJ2-5	TRBV19	CASSMHRGGQETQYF
NA	TRBJ1-2	TRBV4-3	CASSQDSGNYGYTF
NA	TRBJ2-5	TRBV5-1	CASSLGTNGGETQYF
NA	TRBJ2-7	TRBV7-9	CASSPRQGNYEQYF
NA	TRBJ1-1	TRBV27	CASSYDWGNTEAFF
NA	TRBJ2-5	TRBV9	CASSVGGETQYF
NA	TRBJ2-3	TRBV5-1	CASSPGLAGGITDTQYF
NA	TRBJ2-2	TRBV1	CTSSQVGLAGGPSTGELFF
NA	TRBJ2-1	TRBV7-6	CASSTLGGSNEQFF
NA	TRBJ2-2	TRBV28	CASTPITFRGSPGELFF
NA	TRBJ1-6	TRBV2	CASDQGEGNSPLHF
once	TRBJ1-5	TRBV4-2	CASSQLNDQPQHF
NA	TRBJ2-3	TRBV7-3	CASSLNSPGQVTDTQYF
NA	TRBJ2-3	TRBV28	CASRGAGTDTQYF
NA	TRBJ1-2	TRBV28	CASSLTGGDYGYTF
NA	TRBJ1-1	TRBV19	CASTLDRGMNTEAFF
NA	TRBJ2-7	TRBV13	CASSLALAGGLYEQYF
NA	TRBJ2-3	TRBV29-1	CSVAPRTDTQYF
NA	TRBJ1-2	TRBV28	CASSPGQGPYGYTF
NA	TRBJ2-1	TRBV15	CATRGLAAYNEQFF
NA	TRBJ1-4	TRBV19	CASSMGQLATNEKLFF
NA	TRBJ1-2	TRBV19	CASKGTGVYGYTF
NA	TRBJ1-4	TRBV27	CASGIQGAREKLFF
NA	TRBJ2-2	TRBV9	CASSVYGGGTGELFF
NA	TRBJ2-7	TRBV14	CASSQASGATLEQYF
NA	TRBJ2-5	TRBV6-6	CASSYSKETQYF
NA	TRBJ1-2	TRBV5-1	CASSLATGYGYTF
NA	TRBJ1-3	TRBV10-3	CASGTGNTIYF
NA	TRBJ1-2	TRBV7-9	CASSLAGTVATIGGYTF
NA	TRBJ1-3	TRBV18	CASSPLGSSSGNTIYF
NA	TRBJ2-1	TRBV4-1	CASSQHPFPIRGAGGYNEQFF
NA	TRBJ2-1	TRBV7-3	CASSPSYSSYNEQFF